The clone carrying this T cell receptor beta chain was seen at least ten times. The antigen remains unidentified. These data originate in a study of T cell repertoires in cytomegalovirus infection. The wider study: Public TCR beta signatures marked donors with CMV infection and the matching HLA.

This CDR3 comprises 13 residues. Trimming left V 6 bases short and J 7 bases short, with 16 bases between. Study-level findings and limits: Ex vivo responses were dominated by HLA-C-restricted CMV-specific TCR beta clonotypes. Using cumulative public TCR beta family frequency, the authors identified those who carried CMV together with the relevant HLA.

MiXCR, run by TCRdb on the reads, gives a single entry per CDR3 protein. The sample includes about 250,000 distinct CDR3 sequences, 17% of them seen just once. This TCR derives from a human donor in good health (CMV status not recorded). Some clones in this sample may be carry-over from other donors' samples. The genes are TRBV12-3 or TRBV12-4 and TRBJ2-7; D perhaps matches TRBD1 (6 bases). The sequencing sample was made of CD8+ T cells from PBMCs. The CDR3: CASSPAGVGEQYF. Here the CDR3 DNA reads TGTGCCAGCAGCCCGGCAGGGGTGGGGGAGCAGTACTTC.